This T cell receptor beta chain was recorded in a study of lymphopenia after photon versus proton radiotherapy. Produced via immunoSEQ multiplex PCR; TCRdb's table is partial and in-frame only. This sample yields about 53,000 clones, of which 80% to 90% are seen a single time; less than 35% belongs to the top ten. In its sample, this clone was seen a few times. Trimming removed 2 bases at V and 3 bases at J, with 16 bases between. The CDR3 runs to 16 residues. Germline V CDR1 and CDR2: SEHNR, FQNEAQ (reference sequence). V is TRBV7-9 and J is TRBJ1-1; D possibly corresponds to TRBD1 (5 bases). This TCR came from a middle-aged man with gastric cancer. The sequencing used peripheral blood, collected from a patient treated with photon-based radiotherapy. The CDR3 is CASSLRWGSQDTEAFF. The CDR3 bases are TGTGCCAGCAGCTTAAGATGGGGGAGCCAGGACACTGAAGCTTTCTTT.